The 10 T cell receptor beta chains reported below all come from one sample, sequenced in a study of vaccination effects on CD4 cells after COVID-19. Only in-frame clones appear in the TCRdb table, and some are missing; sequencing was by immunoSEQ multiplex PCR. The table has 30,000 to 35,000 clones, over 70% seen once; the top ten hold under 15%. For these TCRs, the target antigens are not known. Culture lasted over 9 days before CD4+ T cell isolation. Either the mRNA-1273 or the BNT162b2 vaccine was given to participants as two doses. Sequencing used CD4+ T cells from PBMCs cultured without peptide, obtained after COVID-19 vaccination. The receptor set was obtained from a human donor who received a COVID-19 vaccine.

The chain has TRBV5-6 and TRBJ2-7; no definite D call. The CDR3 sequence is 14 residues long. CDR1 and CDR2 (germline): SGHDT, YYEEEE. Trimming took off 2 bases at V and 1 base at J, with 10 bases between the two ends. As DNA, the CDR3 is TGTGCCAGCAGCTTAAACTGGGCTTCCTACGAGCAGTACTTC. As protein: CASSLNWASYEQYF.

The gene calls are TRBV3-1 (or the pseudogene TRBV3-2) and TRBJ2-5; 7 positions match TRBD2. The CDR3 is made up of 15 amino acids. Germline lookup yields CDR1 LGHDT and CDR2 YNNKEL (reference sequence). Trimming cost V 6 bases and J 4 bases; bases outside gene matches: 11. CDR3 loop: CASSSGTTLGETQYF. CDR3 bases: TGTGCCAGCAGTTCCGGGACTACACTGGGAGAGACCCAGTACTTC.

The V and J genes are TRBV6-5 and TRBJ1-1; TRBD1 aligns across 8 bases. Trimming took 8 bases from V and 3 from J; bases not matched to a gene: 11. The germline gives CDR1 MNHEY, CDR2 SVGAGI. This CDR3 is 15 amino acids long. The CDR3 here is CASGLSGGEYTEAFF. For the CDR3, the DNA is TGTGCCAGCGGTCTATCAGGGGGCGAATACACTGAAGCTTTCTTT.

The rearrangement joins TRBV3-1 (or the pseudogene TRBV3-2) to TRBJ2-1; TRBD2 matches 8 bases. V lost 4 bases and J lost 5; bases outside the gene matches: 7. The CDR3 length is 15 residues. CDR1 and CDR2 from the germline V gene are LGHDT and YNNKEL (reference sequence). The CDR3 reads CASSPASGSHNEQFF. DNA for the CDR3: TGTGCCAGCAGCCCCGCCAGCGGGAGCCACAATGAGCAGTTCTTC.

The chain recombines TRBV7-2 with TRBJ2-7; TRBD2 matches at 9 bases. The CDR3 extends over 14 amino acids. V shed 2 bases and J 7 bases; nucleotides not matched to a gene: 6. Germline assignment: CDR1 SGHTA and CDR2 FQGNSA. CDR3 DNA: TGTGCCAGCAGCTTAAATAGCGGGAGCTATGAGCAGTACTTC. It encodes CASSLNSGSYEQYF.

The rearrangement links TRBV12-3 or TRBV12-4 to TRBJ2-7; the D is unclear. V was shortened by 1 base and J by 5 bases, with 3 bases between the two germline ends. The CDR3 totals 11 residues. The CDR3 bases are TGTGCCAGCAGTTTAGTCCACGAGCAGTACTTC. Protein product: CASSLVHEQYF.

This clone was seen a single time. This rearrangement joins TRBV6-5 to TRBJ1-2; 9 positions match TRBD1. The CDR3 totals 14 residues. Per the germline V gene, CDR1 is MNHEY and CDR2 is SVGAGI. V shed 2 bases and J 5 bases; nucleotides not matched to a gene: 3. The CDR3 bases are TGTGCCAGCAGTTACCGAGGACAGGGGTATGGCTACACCTTC. It encodes CASSYRGQGYGYTF.

This clone has only one observation. This chain connects TRBV7-6 to TRBJ2-3; 7 nucleotides agree with TRBD1. V was pared by 1 base and J by 6 bases, with 7 bases of the junction left unmatched. There are 15 residues in the CDR3. Germline-derived CDR1 and CDR2 are SGHVS and FNYEAQ. The CDR3 sequence is CASSLVRQGSDTQYF. CDR3 bases: TGTGCCAGCAGCTTAGTACGACAGGGTAGCGATACGCAGTATTTT.

V usage is TRBV30 and J usage is TRBJ2-4, with a possible D match to TRBD2 (6 bases). The CDR3 contains 13 residues. V lost 0 bases to trimming and J lost 7 bases, with 10 bases between them. From germline, CDR1 is GTSNPN and CDR2 SVGIG (reference sequence). CDR3 protein: CAWSVQLANIQYF. The CDR3, as DNA: TGTGCCTGGAGTGTACAGCTAGCGAACATTCAGTACTTC.

V and J are TRBV12-3 or TRBV12-4 and TRBJ1-2; a possible D gene is TRBD1 (6 bases). This CDR3 has 13 amino acids. The ends were cut back, 2 bases at V and 5 bases at J, with 9 bases in the middle. Written as DNA, the CDR3 is TGTGCCAGCAGTTTAAGGGGGGGATATGGCTACACCTTC. It codes for CASSLRGGYGYTF.